These 19 T cell receptor beta chains originate from one sample sequenced in a study of blood T cell repertoires in COVID-19. Sequenced by immunoSEQ multiplex PCR; TCRdb stores in-frame clones only, minus some. In the table there are some 48,000 clones, 80% to 90% of which are singletons. Sequenced material: peripheral blood. The source is a woman of 80 years or more with acute or convalescent COVID-19.

This chain uses TRBV5-8 with TRBJ1-2; D is unresolved. V dropped 1 base and J dropped 5 bases, with 15 bases sitting between them. Germline values: CDR1 SGHTS, CDR2 YDEGEE. CDR3 length: 15 amino acids. This chain's CDR3 is CASSLYPGSGYGYTF. Here the CDR3 DNA reads TGTGCCAGCAGCTTGTACCCGGGATCGGGATATGGCTACACCTTC.

The chain has TRBV6-5 and TRBJ2-1, with TRBD2 identical over 7 bases. Germline V gene data show CDR1 as MNHEY and CDR2 as SVGAGI. The CDR3 is made up of 15 amino acids. Trimming took 2 bases from V and 5 from J; bases not matched to a gene: 6. The CDR3 here is CASSYRGGMDNEQFF. CDR3 nucleotide sequence: TGTGCCAGCAGTTACCGCGGGGGTATGGACAATGAGCAGTTCTTC.

V usage is TRBV9 and J usage is TRBJ2-1; D uncertain. CDR3 size: 14 residues. The germline V gene encodes CDR1 SGDLS and CDR2 YYNGEE. The ends were cut back, 0 bases at V and 7 bases at J, with 11 bases in the middle. The CDR3 is CASSVAYQTNEQFF. The CDR3 nucleotides read TGTGCCAGCAGCGTAGCCTATCAAACTAATGAGCAGTTCTTC.

This clone has just one count. The rearrangement joins TRBV19 to TRBJ1-4; D gene ambiguous. Germline V gives CDR1 LNHDA, CDR2 SQIVND (reference sequence). Trimming took 5 bases from V and 5 from J, leaving 18 bases between them. The CDR3 spans 16 residues. CDR3 protein: CASSLTPGPGNEKLFF. The CDR3 bases are TGTGCCAGTAGTCTCACCCCAGGACCGGGGAATGAAAAACTGTTTTTT.

The V and J genes are TRBV3-1 (or the pseudogene TRBV3-2) and TRBJ2-5, with 10 bases fitting TRBD2. The ends lost 4 bases at V and 7 bases at J; junction bases unmatched: 12. This CDR3 comprises 16 residues. Per germline, CDR1 LGHDT and CDR2 YNNKEL (reference sequence). CDR3 sequence: CASSPTRASGGRTQYF. The CDR3 region has the DNA TGTGCCAGCAGCCCGACCCGGGCTAGCGGGGGCCGGACCCAGTACTTC.

V and J are TRBV30 and TRBJ2-5; D possibly corresponds to TRBD2 (6 bases). The germline gives CDR1 GTSNPN, CDR2 SVGIG (reference sequence). The CDR3 runs 13 residues. The V end lost 5 bases, the J end lost 3 bases, and 13 bases lay between the germline ends. This CDR3 reads CAWDAGPEETQYF. DNA of the CDR3: TGTGCCTGGGATGCGGGGCCAGAAGAGACCCAGTACTTC.

The rearrangement uses TRBV2 and TRBJ1-6; no reliable D call. This CDR3 has 14 residues. From germline, CDR1 is SNHLY and CDR2 FYNNEI. With 4 bases removed from V and 7 bases from J, the gap between germline ends came to 11 bases. The DNA for the CDR3 is TGTGCCAGCAGTGTAACAGCCTCAAATTCACCCCTCCACTTT. This sequence encodes CASSVTASNSPLHF.

The rearrangement uses TRBV5-6 and TRBJ2-4; maybe TRBD1 (10 bases). Germline CDR1 is SGHDT and CDR2 is YYEEEE. The CDR3 runs to 15 residues. With 7 bases removed from V and 12 bases from J, the gap between germline ends came to 26 bases. The CDR3 DNA sequence: TGTGCCAGCTCCCTCGGGTCTAGCGGGACAGGGGCTCAGTACTTC. This translates into CASSLGSSGTGAQYF.

The gene calls are TRBV5-6 and TRBJ1-1, with D possibly being TRBD1 (6 bases). The CDR3 is 16 residues long. Between the trimmed V and J ends, which lost 4 bases and 2 bases, there was a span of 18 bases. The germline V gene encodes CDR1 SGHDT and CDR2 YYEEEE. CDR3 sequence reads: CASSPYYRARNTEAFF. CDR3 in DNA: TGTGCCAGCAGCCCGTACTACAGGGCAAGAAACACTGAAGCTTTCTTT.

V is TRBV28 and J is TRBJ1-5; 7 nucleotides agree with TRBD1. The junction had 3 bases not matched to a gene; V was cut back by 10 bases and J by 0 bases. CDR1 and CDR2 (germline): MDHEN, SYDVKM. The length of the CDR3 is 13 residues. The CDR3 here is CAIRQGSNQPQHF. The CDR3 DNA follows: TGTGCCATTCGACAGGGTAGCAATCAGCCCCAGCATTTT.

The chain uses TRBV7-9 and TRBJ1-1; unclear D gene. Germline CDR1 SEHNR, CDR2 FQNEAQ (reference sequence). V lost 1 base, J lost 6 bases, and 9 bases lay in between. The CDR3 consists of 13 residues. CDR3 loop: CASSLDSLAEAFF. CDR3 nucleotides: TGTGCCAGCAGCTTAGACAGCCTCGCTGAAGCTTTCTTT.

This clone showed up just once. The V call is TRBV11-2, the J call TRBJ2-7, with a weak D call TRBD1 (6 bases). The length of the CDR3 is 14 residues. Germline V gives CDR1 SGHAT, CDR2 FQNNGV. V lost 1 base and J lost 1, with 8 bases in between. The CDR3 loop is CASSLGTASYEQYF. Here the CDR3 DNA reads TGTGCCAGCAGCTTAGGGACAGCATCCTACGAGCAGTACTTC.

The chain employs TRBV9 and TRBJ2-2; D may be TRBD2 (7 bases). The CDR3 runs 15 residues. V gave up 6 bases and J gave up 5 bases, with 17 bases separating them. The germline CDR1 and CDR2 sequences are SGDLS and YYNGEE. The CDR3 is CASNYGGLRTGELFF. In DNA form, the CDR3 reads TGTGCCAGCAATTACGGGGGGCTTCGAACCGGGGAGCTGTTTTTT.

V is TRBV28 and J is TRBJ2-3, with 9 nucleotides matching TRBD2. Germline CDR1 and CDR2: MDHEN and SYDVKM. CDR3 length: 15 amino acids. After removal of 5 bases from V and 5 bases from J, the junction contained 8 bases not matched to a gene. CDR3 residues: CASSPYRTSEDTQYF. CDR3 coding DNA: TGTGCCAGCAGTCCATACCGGACTAGCGAAGATACGCAGTATTTT.

The J gene is TRBJ2-3, the V gene TRBV5-4; weak D call: TRBD1 (5 bases). The V gene lost 0 bases and the J gene lost 2 bases, with 7 bases spanning the gap. CDR3 length equals 14 residues. CDR1 is SGHNT and CDR2 is YYREEE in the germline V gene (reference sequence). The CDR3 here is CASSLGQNTDTQYF. CDR3 nucleotides: TGTGCCAGCAGCTTGGGACAGAACACAGATACGCAGTATTTT.

The CDR3 loop is CASSLQGASSYEQYF. The CDR3 coding sequence is TGTGCCAGCAGCCTCCAGGGGGCTTCCTCCTACGAGCAGTACTTC. The genes are TRBV3-1 (or the pseudogene TRBV3-2) and TRBJ2-7; 8 bases align to TRBD1. Germline values: CDR1 LGHDT, CDR2 YNNKEL (reference sequence). With 4 bases clipped from V and 0 bases from J, the junction kept 5 bases outside the gene matches. This CDR3 has 15 residues.

V is TRBV19 and J is TRBJ1-2; 8 bases are a match to TRBD1. This CDR3 comprises 14 residues. CDR1 is LNHDA, CDR2 SQIVND, per germline (reference sequence). Trimming took 3 bases from V and 4 from J; bases not matched to a gene: 4. CDR3: CASSMGQAFYGYTF. Here the CDR3 DNA reads TGTGCCAGTAGTATGGGACAGGCCTTCTATGGCTACACCTTC.

The chain recombines TRBV7-2 with TRBJ1-6; D not resolved. CDR1 is SGHTA and CDR2 is FQGNSA in the germline V gene. The CDR3 length is 12 residues. V lost 8 bases to trimming and J lost 2 bases, with 4 bases between them. The DNA of the CDR3 is TGTGCCAGCTCCACCTATAATTCACCCCTCCACTTT. It yields the protein CASSTYNSPLHF. Full variable domain (missing parts from reference TRBV7-2 and TRBJ1-6): GAGVSQSPSNKVTEKGKDVELRCDPISGHTALYWYRQSLGQGLEFLIYFQGNSAPDKSGLPSDRFSAERTGGSVSTLTIQRTQQEDSAVYLCASSTYNSPLHFGNGTRLTVT.

This clone was counted only a few times. The V call is TRBV2, the J call TRBJ1-5; the match to TRBD1 covers 8 bases. Trimming took 6 bases from V and 6 from J; bases not matched to a gene: 4. There are 13 residues in the CDR3. The germline gives CDR1 SNHLY, CDR2 FYNNEI. CDR3 sequence (DNA): TGTGCCAGCAGGGGTACAGGGGGTCAGCCCCAGCATTTT. It is translated as CASRGTGGQPQHF.